This T cell receptor beta chain originates from a study of OX40 agonist ivuxolimab in advanced cancers. V was trimmed by 1 base and J by 3 bases, leaving 16 bases between them. Germline-derived CDR1 and CDR2 are SEHNR and FQNEAQ (reference sequence). The CDR3 is 16 residues long. General study points: By week 6 at 0.1 to 3.0 mg/kg, blood CD4+ and CD8+ T cells had expanded clonally.

The protocol was immunoSEQ multiplex PCR, while the TCRdb copy is restricted to in-frame clones and leaves out a portion. The sample has around 45,000 clones; about 79% are singletons. On this clone: The antigen is not known.

This receptor was taken from an adult with an advanced solid tumor such as melanoma, head and neck, liver or kidney cancer. This chain uses TRBV7-9 with TRBJ2-7, with TRBD2 as a possible D gene (6 bases). The sequencing here drew on CD4+ or CD8+ T cells sorted from blood, taken in a trial of the OX40 agonist ivuxolimab. As DNA, the CDR3 is TGTGCCAGCAGCTTAGGCCTGAGTTGGGGGGACTACGAGCAGTACTTC. Its protein product is CASSLGLSWGDYEQYF.